The 14 T cell receptor beta chains in this list originate from one sample, sequenced in a study of blood T cells in healthy people across ages. A second PCR, run for about 7 to 11 cycles, used a sample-barcoded 5' primer plus a J-beta primer mix. A single record per CDR3 protein comes from TCRdb applying MiXCR to the 5' RACE reads. Among hundreds of thousands of distinct CDR3 sequences listed, under 35% were seen once. Sample: blood. The receptors here all came from a woman older than 75 in good health.

This clonotype was found a few times. The chain combines TRBV7-2 with TRBJ2-1; 7 positions agree with TRBD2. V shed 5 bases and J 15 bases; nucleotides not matched to a gene: 16. The CDR3 covers 14 residues. Germline V lookup: CDR1 SGHTA, CDR2 FQGNSA. CDR3 in amino acids: CASSPDGTGEGMFF. The CDR3 DNA sequence: TGTGCCAGCAGCCCAGATGGGACCGGGGAGGGCATGTTCTTC. The full variable domain, completed using reference TRBV7-2 and TRBJ2-1, is GAGVSQSPSNKVTEKGKDVELRCDPISGHTALYWYRQSLGQGLEFLIYFQGNSAPDKSGLPSDRFSAERTGGSVSTLTIQRTQQEDSAVYLCASSPDGTGEGMFFGPGTRLTVL.

The chain joins TRBV20-1 to TRBJ2-1, with 14 bases matching TRBD2. The germline gives CDR1 DFQATT, CDR2 SNEGSKA (reference sequence). The CDR3 consists of 17 residues. With 5 bases clipped from V and 2 bases from J, the junction kept 8 bases outside the gene matches. The CDR3: CSALTSGGAQAYNEQFF. In nucleotides, the CDR3 is TGCAGTGCTTTGACTAGCGGGGGGGCTCAAGCCTACAATGAGCAGTTCTTC.

This clonotype was counted between two and nine times. The chain uses TRBV5-1 and TRBJ2-2, with 9 bases that match TRBD1. V lost 4 bases and J lost 4; bases outside the gene matches: 5. Germline CDR1 SGHRS, CDR2 YFSETQ. The CDR3 totals 15 residues. This CDR3 is CASSPGTGSTGELFF. CDR3 DNA: TGCGCCAGCAGCCCCGGGACAGGGAGCACCGGGGAGCTGTTTTTT.

In regard to this clonotype: This clone may be a read error of a much larger clone one base away. The chain uses TRBV5-5 and TRBJ1-2; maybe TRBD1 (5 bases). This CDR3 is 17 amino acids long. Per the germline V gene, CDR1 is SGHKS and CDR2 is YYEKEE (reference sequence). Trimming left V 4 bases short and J 4 bases short, with 23 bases between. The CDR3 sequence is CASSPMDSSQGLYGYTF. The DNA for the CDR3 is TGTGCCAGCAGCCCCATGGACTCTTCGCAGGGCCTCTATGGCTACACCTTC. The full variable domain, in which reference TRBV5-5 and TRBJ1-2 provide the parts outside the CDR3, is DAGVTQSPTHLIKTRGQQVTLRCSPISGHKSVSWYQQVLGQGPQFIFQYYEKEERGRGNFPDRFSARQFPNYSSELNVNALLLGDSALYLCASSPMDSSQGLYGYTFGSGTRLTVV.

In regard to this clonotype: This may be a read error: a much more frequent sequence differs by one nucleotide. The chain recombines TRBV18 with TRBJ2-1; 7 nucleotides align to TRBD2. TRBJ2-7 explains the end of the DNA better; the J call may be wrong. The CDR3 has 15 residues. Germline V CDR1 and CDR2: KGHSH, LQKENI. Here the CDR3 DNA reads TGTGCCAGCTCACTGCGACTAGCCCAGGAAAATGAGCAGTACTTC. This gives the protein CASSLRLAQENEQYF.

The chain recombines TRBV30 with TRBJ2-3; D perhaps matches TRBD1 (6 bases). V was clipped by 0 bases and J by 6 bases, with 19 bases between them. The CDR3 runs to 16 residues. In germline, CDR1 is GTSNPN, CDR2 SVGIG (reference sequence). CDR3 region: CAWSVPGAGKSDTQYF. CDR3 in DNA: TGTGCCTGGAGTGTACCAGGGGCCGGGAAGTCGGATACGCAGTATTTT.

The chain has TRBV25-1 and TRBJ2-5, with D unclear. The CDR3 extends over 14 amino acids. CDR1 and CDR2 (germline): MGHDK, SYGVNS. The V end was cut by 6 bases, the J end by 7 bases, with 18 bases between. CDR3 sequence: CASREGGRFATQYF. DNA for the CDR3: TGTGCCAGCAGGGAAGGTGGGCGGTTCGCGACCCAGTACTTC.

The V and J genes are TRBV20-1 and TRBJ2-1; 7 bases agree with TRBD1. V trimming: 5 bases; J trimming: 6 bases; junction bases outside the gene matches: 13. The germline V gene has CDR1 DFQATT and CDR2 SNEGSKA (reference sequence). The CDR3 extends over 15 amino acids. The CDR3 DNA sequence: TGCAGTGCTCGGACAGACAGGGTCGACTGCAATGAGCAGTTCTTC. It is translated as CSARTDRVDCNEQFF.

This clonotype was recorded many times. The rearrangement links TRBV7-9 to TRBJ2-3; TRBD2 agrees at 7 bases. The CDR3 is 15 residues long. Trimming cost V 3 bases and J 2 bases; bases outside gene matches: 5. The germline V gene has CDR1 SEHNR and CDR2 FQNEAQ (reference sequence). In DNA form, the CDR3 reads TGTGCCAGCAGCTTCTTAGCGGGCTTCACAGATACGCAGTATTTT. It encodes CASSFLAGFTDTQYF.

Here the CDR3 reads CASSSDGPNTGELFF. CDR3 bases: TGTGCCAGCAGTTCCGACGGGCCGAACACCGGGGAGCTGTTTTTT. The chain combines TRBV12-3 or TRBV12-4 with TRBJ2-2; D unclear. V lost 4 bases to trimming and J lost 0 bases, with 9 bases between them. CDR3 length equals 15 residues.

J is TRBJ1-6 and V is TRBV5-1; tentatively, D is TRBD1 (5 bases). This CDR3 is built from 14 residues. Germline values: CDR1 SGHRS, CDR2 YFSETQ. Trimming left V 3 bases short and J 5 bases short, with 9 bases between. CDR3 loop: CASSSGLNNSPLHF. CDR3 coding DNA: TGCGCCAGCAGCTCGGGGCTGAATAATTCACCCCTCCACTTT.

The CDR3 DNA reads TGTGCCAGCAGCTTAGAATCCGGGTATACCTACAATGAGCAGTTCTTC. Protein product: CASSLESGYTYNEQFF. The V gene is TRBV7-2, the J gene TRBJ2-1; D gene unclear. CDR1 is SGHTA, CDR2 FQGNSA, per germline. The CDR3 runs 16 residues. V gave up 1 base and J gave up 2 bases, with 12 bases separating them. Complete variable domain (other parts from reference TRBV7-2 and TRBJ2-1): GAGVSQSPSNKVTEKGKDVELRCDPISGHTALYWYRQSLGQGLEFLIYFQGNSAPDKSGLPSDRFSAERTGGSVSTLTIQRTQQEDSAVYLCASSLESGYTYNEQFFGPGTRLTVL.

The table lists this clonotype with a few counts. A much more abundant neighbour one base away suggests this may be a read error. The rearrangement links TRBV6-2 or TRBV6-3 to TRBJ2-5; D is possibly TRBD1 (6 bases). Germline V gene data show CDR1 as MNHEY and CDR2 as SVGEGT. CDR3 length: 12 amino acids. V lost 5 bases to trimming and J lost 11 bases, with 15 bases between them. Here the CDR3 DNA reads TGTGCCAGCAGTAAACCGGGACATCGACAGTACTTC. It translates to CASSKPGHRQYF.

The CDR3 coding sequence is TGCAGTGCTGGTCGTGGGTTTGACGAGCAGTACTTC. It yields the protein CSAGRGFDEQYF. V usage is TRBV20-1 and J usage is TRBJ2-7; D not resolved. Germline V gene sequence: CDR1 DFQATT, CDR2 SNEGSKA (reference sequence). V gave up 5 bases and J gave up 5 bases, with 13 bases separating them. This CDR3 comprises 12 residues.